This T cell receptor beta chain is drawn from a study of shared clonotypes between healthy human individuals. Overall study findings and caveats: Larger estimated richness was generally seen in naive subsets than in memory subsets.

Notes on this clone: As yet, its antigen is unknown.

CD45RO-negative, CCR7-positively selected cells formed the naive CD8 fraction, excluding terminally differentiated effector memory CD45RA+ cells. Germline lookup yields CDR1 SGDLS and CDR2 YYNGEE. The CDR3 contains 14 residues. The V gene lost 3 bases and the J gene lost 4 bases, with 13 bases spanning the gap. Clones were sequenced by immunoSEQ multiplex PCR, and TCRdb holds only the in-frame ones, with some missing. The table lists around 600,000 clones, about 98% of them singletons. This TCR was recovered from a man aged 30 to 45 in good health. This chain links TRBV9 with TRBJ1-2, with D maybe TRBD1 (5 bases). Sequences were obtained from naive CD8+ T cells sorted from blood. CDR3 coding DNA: TGTGCCAGCAGCGGCCTCACGGGGGTCTATGGCTACACCTTC. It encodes CASSGLTGVYGYTF.